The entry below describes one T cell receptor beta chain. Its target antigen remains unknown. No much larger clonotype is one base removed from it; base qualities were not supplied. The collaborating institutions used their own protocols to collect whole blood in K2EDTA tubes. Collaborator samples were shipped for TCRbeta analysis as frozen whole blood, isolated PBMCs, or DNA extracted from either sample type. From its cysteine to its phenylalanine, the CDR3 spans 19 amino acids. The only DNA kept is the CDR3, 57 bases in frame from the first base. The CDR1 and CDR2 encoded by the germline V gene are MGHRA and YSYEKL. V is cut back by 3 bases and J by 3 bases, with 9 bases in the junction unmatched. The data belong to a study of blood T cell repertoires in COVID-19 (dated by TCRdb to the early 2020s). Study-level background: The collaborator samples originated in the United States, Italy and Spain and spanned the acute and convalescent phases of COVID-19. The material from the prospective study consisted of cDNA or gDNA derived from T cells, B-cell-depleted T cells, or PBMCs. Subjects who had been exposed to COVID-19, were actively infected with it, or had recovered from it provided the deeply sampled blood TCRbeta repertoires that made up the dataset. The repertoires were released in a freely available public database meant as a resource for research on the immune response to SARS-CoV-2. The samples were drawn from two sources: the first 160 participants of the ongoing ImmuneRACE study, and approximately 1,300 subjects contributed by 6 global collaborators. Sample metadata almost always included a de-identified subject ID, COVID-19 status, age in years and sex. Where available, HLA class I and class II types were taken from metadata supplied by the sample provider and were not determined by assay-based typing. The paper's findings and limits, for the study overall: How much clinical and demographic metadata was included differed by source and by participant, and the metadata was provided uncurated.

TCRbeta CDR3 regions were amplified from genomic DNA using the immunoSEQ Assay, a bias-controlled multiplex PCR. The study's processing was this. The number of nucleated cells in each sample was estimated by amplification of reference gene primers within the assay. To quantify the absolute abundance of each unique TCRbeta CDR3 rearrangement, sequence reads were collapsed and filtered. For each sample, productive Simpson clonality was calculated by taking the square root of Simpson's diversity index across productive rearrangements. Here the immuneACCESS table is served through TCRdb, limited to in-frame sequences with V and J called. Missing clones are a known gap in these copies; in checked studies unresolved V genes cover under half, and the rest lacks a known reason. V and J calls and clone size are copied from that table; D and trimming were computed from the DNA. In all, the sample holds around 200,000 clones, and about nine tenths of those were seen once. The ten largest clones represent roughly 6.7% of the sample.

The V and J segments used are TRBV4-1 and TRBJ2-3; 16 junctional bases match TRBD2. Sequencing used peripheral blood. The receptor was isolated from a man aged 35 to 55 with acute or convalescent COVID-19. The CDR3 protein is CASSQGLAGGPFSTDTQYF. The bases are TGCGCCAGCAGCCAGGGACTAGCGGGGGGGCCGTTCAGTACAGATACGCAGTATTTT.